Below are 18 T cell receptor beta chains sequenced from a single sample in a study of blood T cell repertoires in COVID-19. Sequencing was performed with immunoSEQ multiplex PCR; in TCRdb, only in-frame clones are kept and a portion is missing. The sample contains some 57,000 clones, around 90% of which appear only once. Sequenced sample: peripheral blood. The receptors shown here come from a man in his fifties or sixties with active COVID-19.

This clone turned up a few times. The V and J genes are TRBV11-2 and TRBJ2-7, with 7 bases fitting TRBD2. The germline V gene encodes CDR1 SGHAT and CDR2 FQNNGV. The CDR3 is 15 residues long. V shed 1 base and J 3 bases; nucleotides not matched to a gene: 6. Here the CDR3 reads CASSLGEGLYYEQYF. Here the CDR3 DNA reads TGTGCCAGCAGCTTAGGGGAGGGACTCTACTACGAGCAGTACTTC.

This clone showed up just a few times. The chain uses TRBV19 and TRBJ2-7; D might be TRBD1 (5 bases). The CDR3 loop spans 13 amino acids. In germline, CDR1 is LNHDA, CDR2 SQIVND (reference sequence). Deletions cut 9 bases from V and 4 bases from J, with 16 bases between. This CDR3 is CASSRSRGYEQYF. Here the CDR3 DNA reads TGTGCCAGCTCCAGGTCAAGGGGTTACGAGCAGTACTTC.

The rearrangement uses TRBV10-3 and TRBJ1-5; 7 bases map to TRBD1. Germline CDR1 is ENHRY and CDR2 is SYGVKD. V trimming: 0 bases; J trimming: 0 bases; junction bases outside the gene matches: 11. The CDR3 covers 19 residues. In DNA, the CDR3 is TGTGCCATCAGTGAGTCTCGCAGGGACAGCCCCTATAGCAATCAGCCCCAGCATTTT. Protein product: CAISESRRDSPYSNQPQHF.

The chain employs TRBV29-1 and TRBJ1-2, with D perhaps TRBD1 (6 bases). In germline, CDR1 is SQVTM, CDR2 ANQGSEA. V gave up 2 bases and J gave up 3 bases, with 10 bases separating them. The CDR3 runs to 13 residues. The CDR3 DNA follows: TGCAGCGTTGAAAGACAGGACGACTATGGCTACACCTTC. Translation: CSVERQDDYGYTF.

The V gene is TRBV21-1, the J gene TRBJ2-7; whether TRBD2, the table's D call, matches the DNA was not checked. TRBV21-1 is noted as a pseudogene. The CDR3 is 15 amino acids. This CDR3 is CASSVPGLESHEQYF. The CDR3 DNA is TGTGCCAGCAGCGTTCCGGGACTAGAGTCCCACGAGCAGTACTTC.

The gene calls are TRBV20-1 and TRBJ2-5; D call uncertain. Germline V gives CDR1 DFQATT, CDR2 SNEGSKA (reference sequence). The CDR3 has 11 amino acids. V was cut by 1 base and J by 5 bases, with 5 bases left in between. The DNA for the CDR3 is TGCAGTGCTAGAGTCCGGGAGACCCAGTACTTC. Translated, it gives CSARVRETQYF.

This chain links TRBV30 with TRBJ1-5; D is ambiguous. The CDR3 spans 12 residues. Germline V CDR1 and CDR2: GTSNPN, SVGIG (reference sequence). V was pared by 5 bases and J by 4 bases, with 9 bases between. This CDR3 is CAWGEGNQPQHF. In DNA, the CDR3 is TGTGCCTGGGGGGAGGGTAATCAGCCCCAGCATTTT.

The chain has TRBV28 and TRBJ2-5; D is possibly TRBD2 (6 bases). CDR3 length: 13 amino acids. Germline V gene data show CDR1 as MDHEN and CDR2 as SYDVKM. Deletions cut 4 bases from V and 5 bases from J, with 11 bases between. This CDR3 reads CASSYRGWETQYF. The CDR3, as DNA: TGTGCCAGCAGTTACCGGGGGTGGGAGACCCAGTACTTC.

The V gene is TRBV2, the J gene TRBJ1-4; unclear D gene. V was pared by 7 bases and J by 8 bases, with 14 bases between. This CDR3 has 13 amino acids. CDR1 SNHLY and CDR2 FYNNEI come from the germline V gene. CDR3 sequence (DNA): TGTGCCAGCAATAGACGGATGGAGGAAAAACTGTTTTTT. Encoded protein: CASNRRMEEKLFF.

This chain links TRBV18 with TRBJ1-6; D is ambiguous. Germline CDR1 is KGHSH and CDR2 is LQKENI. The ends were cut back, 2 bases at V and 8 bases at J, with 7 bases in the middle. This CDR3 is built from 13 residues. Written as DNA, the CDR3 is TGTGCCAGCTCACCAGAGCTAGATTCACCCCTCCACTTT. Residues: CASSPELDSPLHF.

In its sample, this clone was seen once. J is TRBJ2-7 and V is TRBV5-5, with 10 bases lining up with TRBD2. CDR1 SGHKS and CDR2 YYEKEE come from the germline V gene (reference sequence). V trimming: 1 base; J trimming: 3 bases; junction bases outside the gene matches: 1. The CDR3 runs to 14 residues. The CDR3 spells CASSLTSGNYEQYF. Here the CDR3 DNA reads TGTGCCAGCAGCTTGACTAGCGGGAACTACGAGCAGTACTTC. The complete variable domain, with remaining parts taken from reference TRBV5-5 and TRBJ2-7, reads DAGVTQSPTHLIKTRGQQVTLRCSPISGHKSVSWYQQVLGQGPQFIFQYYEKEERGRGNFPDRFSARQFPNYSSELNVNALLLGDSALYLCASSLTSGNYEQYFGPGTRLTVT.

The gene calls are TRBV6-2 or TRBV6-3 and TRBJ2-7; 9 positions match TRBD2. The CDR3 has 15 residues. After removal of 6 bases from V and 6 bases from J, the junction contained 12 bases not matched to a gene. Germline V gene data show CDR1 as MNHEY and CDR2 as SVGEGT. CDR3: CASSRFQRGAGEQYF. The CDR3 DNA sequence: TGTGCCAGCAGCCGCTTCCAGCGGGGGGCAGGCGAGCAGTACTTC.

The chain joins TRBV7-9 to TRBJ2-2, with D perhaps TRBD2 (7 bases). Trimming shortened V by 3 bases and J by 3 bases, and 11 bases separated the two germline ends. The CDR3 runs to 15 residues. CDR1 SEHNR and CDR2 FQNEAQ come from the germline V gene (reference sequence). The CDR3 reads CASSFTGGDTGELFF. As DNA, the CDR3 is TGTGCCAGCAGCTTTACGGGGGGCGACACCGGGGAGCTGTTTTTT.

The rearrangement joins TRBV5-1 to TRBJ1-1, with TRBD1 identical over 7 bases. Trimming removed 3 bases from V and 1 base from J; junction bases left unmatched: 6. Germline CDR1 reads SGHRS; CDR2 reads YFSETQ. The CDR3 consists of 15 residues. The CDR3 protein is CASSWRGQPNTEAFF. The CDR3 DNA follows: TGCGCCAGCAGCTGGCGGGGACAGCCGAACACTGAAGCTTTCTTT.

This chain links TRBV4-2 with TRBJ2-3; D gene ambiguous. The CDR3 is 13 amino acids. The V gene's germline CDR1 is LGHNA and CDR2 YNFKEQ. Between the trimmed V and J ends, which lost 0 bases and 4 bases, there was a span of 5 bases. The CDR3 DNA reads as TGTGCCAGCAGCCAAGAGGCCGCAGATACGCAGTATTTT. Amino acids: CASSQEAADTQYF.

A single count supports this clone. J is TRBJ2-2 and V is TRBV15; a weak D match, TRBD1 (5 bases). The CDR3 length is 16 residues. CDR1 LNHNV and CDR2 YYDKDF come from the germline V gene (reference sequence). V lost 1 base and J lost 1, with 10 bases in between. The chain's CDR3 is CATSRGPRVNTGELFF. Here the CDR3 DNA reads TGTGCCACCAGCAGAGGCCCCAGGGTGAACACCGGGGAGCTGTTTTTT. Full variable domain (remainder filled in from reference TRBV15 and TRBJ2-2): DAMVIQNPRYQVTQFGKPVTLSCSQTLNHNVMYWYQQKSSQAPKLLFHYYDKDFNNEADTPDNFQSRRPNTSFCFLDIRSPGLGDTAMYLCATSRGPRVNTGELFFGEGSRLTVL.

CDR3 DNA sequence: TGTGCCAGCAGCCAGCGAGCAGATACGCAGTATTTT. Translation: CASSQRADTQYF. The gene calls are TRBV7-2 and TRBJ2-3, with D uncertain. Germline V gene data show CDR1 as SGHTA and CDR2 as FQGNSA. The V gene lost 5 bases and the J gene lost 4 bases, with 7 bases spanning the gap. CDR3 length equals 12 residues.

The chain uses TRBV28 and TRBJ1-5, with TRBD1 matching 10 bases. The V gene's germline CDR1 is MDHEN and CDR2 SYDVKM. The CDR3 contains 16 residues. Losses at the gene ends were 6 bases for V and 2 bases for J; bases not matched to a gene: 7. CDR3 residues: CASSPTGTGGNQPQHF. CDR3 nucleotide sequence: TGTGCCAGCAGCCCCACCGGGACAGGGGGCAATCAGCCCCAGCATTTT.